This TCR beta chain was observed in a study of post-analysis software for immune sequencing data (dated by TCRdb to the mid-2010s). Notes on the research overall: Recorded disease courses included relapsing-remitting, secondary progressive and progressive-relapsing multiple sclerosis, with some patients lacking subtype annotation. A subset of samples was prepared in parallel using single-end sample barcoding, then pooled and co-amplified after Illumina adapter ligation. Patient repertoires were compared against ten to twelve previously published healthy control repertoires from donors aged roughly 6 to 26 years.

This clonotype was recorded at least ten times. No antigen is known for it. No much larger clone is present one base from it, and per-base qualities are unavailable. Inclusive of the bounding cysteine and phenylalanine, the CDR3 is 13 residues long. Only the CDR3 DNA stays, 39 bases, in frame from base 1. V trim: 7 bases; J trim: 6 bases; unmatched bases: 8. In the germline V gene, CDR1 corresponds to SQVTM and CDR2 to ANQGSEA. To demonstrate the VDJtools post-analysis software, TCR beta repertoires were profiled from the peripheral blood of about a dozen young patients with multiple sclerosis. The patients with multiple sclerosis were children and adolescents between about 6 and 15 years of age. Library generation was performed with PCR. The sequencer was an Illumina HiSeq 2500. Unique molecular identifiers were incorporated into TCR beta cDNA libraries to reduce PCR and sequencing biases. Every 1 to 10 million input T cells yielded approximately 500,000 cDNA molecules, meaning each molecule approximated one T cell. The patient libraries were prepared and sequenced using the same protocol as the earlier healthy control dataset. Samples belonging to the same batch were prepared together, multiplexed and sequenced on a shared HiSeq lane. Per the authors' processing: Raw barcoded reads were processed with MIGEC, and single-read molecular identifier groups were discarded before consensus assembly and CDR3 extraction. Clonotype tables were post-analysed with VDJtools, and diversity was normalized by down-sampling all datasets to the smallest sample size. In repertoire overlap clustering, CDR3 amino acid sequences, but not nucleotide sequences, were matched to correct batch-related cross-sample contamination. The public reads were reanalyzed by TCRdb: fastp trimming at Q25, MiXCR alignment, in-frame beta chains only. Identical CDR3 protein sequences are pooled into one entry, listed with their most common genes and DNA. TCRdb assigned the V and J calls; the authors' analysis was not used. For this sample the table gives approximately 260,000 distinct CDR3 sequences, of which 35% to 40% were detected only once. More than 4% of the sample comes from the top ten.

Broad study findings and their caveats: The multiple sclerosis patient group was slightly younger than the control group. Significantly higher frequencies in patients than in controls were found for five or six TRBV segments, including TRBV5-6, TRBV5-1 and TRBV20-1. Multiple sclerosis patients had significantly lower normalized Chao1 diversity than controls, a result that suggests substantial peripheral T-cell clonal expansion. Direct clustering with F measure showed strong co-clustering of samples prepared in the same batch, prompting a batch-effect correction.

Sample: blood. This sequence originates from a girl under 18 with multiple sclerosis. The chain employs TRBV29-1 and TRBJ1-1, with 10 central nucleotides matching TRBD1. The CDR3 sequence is CSAGQGRGSEAFF. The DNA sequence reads TGCAGCGCGGGACAGGGGAGAGGGTCTGAAGCTTTCTTT.